This T cell receptor beta chain was obtained from a study of regulatory T cells in long-lasting Graves disease. The sample's time point: newly diagnosed GD, antithyroid drugs for less than 3 months. There was RNA extracted from PBMCs, and the TCR library was made from it. Assembly of TCR beta libraries relied on iRepertoire HTBI primers together with Arm-PCR of CDR3 regions. TCRdb analysed the multiplex PCR reads with MiXCR anew, one entry per CDR3 protein. The table has approximately 270,000 distinct CDR3 sequences, under 20% seen once; the top ten hold 14%. At least ten counts were recorded for this clonotype. The sample was also reused in another study, on T cells in Graves' hyperthyroidism and ophthalmopathy.

The sequencing here drew on peripheral blood mononuclear cells (PBMCs), taken at new diagnosis, from a patient treated with antithyroid drugs. The sequence came from a woman under 40 with Graves disease.

CDR3 nucleotides: TGTGCCAGCAGTAAACCGGGACTAGCGGCCCAAGAGACCCAGTACTTC. Protein sequence: CASSKPGLAAQETQYF. The genes are TRBV27 and TRBJ2-5, with 11 bases lining up with TRBD2. Unmatched junction bases numbered 6, after V lost 5 bases and J lost 1 base. Germline CDR1 reads MNHEY; CDR2 reads SMNVEV (reference sequence). The CDR3 length is 16 residues.